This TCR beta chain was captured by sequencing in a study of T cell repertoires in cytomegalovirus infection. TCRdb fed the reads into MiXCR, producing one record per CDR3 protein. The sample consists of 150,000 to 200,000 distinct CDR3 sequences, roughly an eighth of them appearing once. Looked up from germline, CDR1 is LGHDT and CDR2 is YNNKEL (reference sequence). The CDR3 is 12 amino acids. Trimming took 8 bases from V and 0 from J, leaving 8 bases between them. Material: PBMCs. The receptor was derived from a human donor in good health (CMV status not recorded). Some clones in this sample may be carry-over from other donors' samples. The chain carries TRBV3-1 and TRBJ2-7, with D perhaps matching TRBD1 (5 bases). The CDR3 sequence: CASHGHSYEQYF. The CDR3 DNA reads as TGTGCCAGCCATGGACACTCCTACGAGCAGTACTTC.